This TCR beta chain is drawn from a study of T cell responses to AZD1222 COVID-19 vaccine (dated by TCRdb to the early 2020s). For context, the study as a whole: AZD1222 recipients whose second dose came at about 4 weeks and those whose second dose came at about 12 weeks were combined into one group, since spike-specific TCR depth and breadth did not differ between the two schedules. A total of 233 trial participants underwent TCR sequencing, of whom about 200 received two doses of AZD1222 and roughly 25 received two doses of the MenACWY control vaccine. Trial participants were enrolled by age into subgroups of 18-55, 56-69 and 70-plus years, and around 140, 26 and 57 TCR-sequenced participants, respectively, were included in these subgroups. Paper-wide results and their limitations: Only 5 to 7 AZD1222 recipients were SARS-CoV-2 seropositive at baseline, limiting conclusions about previously exposed vaccinees. The 56-69-year group was small, and its depth increase did not reach significance, likely because of low power. After two AZD1222 doses, both the breadth and the depth of spike-specific TCRs were significantly higher than at day 0 and than in MenACWY recipients. Most participants were white British and females outnumbered males, and the authors suggested that clonal diversity may have been underestimated. Reportedly, almost half of the unique spike-specific TCRs recognized epitopes lying outside the regions that are mutated in the B.1.351 and B.1.1.7 variants. Vaccine-associated CD4 TCRs spanned the whole spike protein, with dominant responses in regions 160-218 and 743-854. No day 14 peak-response samples were available, so repertoires were characterized only after the peak T cell response.

Explained via the paper, the time point label denotes: baseline before first vaccination. Vaccinee samples were obtained from the UK trials COV001 and COV002, which included a single-blind randomized controlled phase 2/3 trial of AZD1222 (ChAdOx1 nCoV-19) in healthy adults. Trial participant PBMC samples were collected at day 0 and day 28 after the second dose for TCRbeta chain sequencing. The CDR3 regions of human TCRbeta chains were subjected to immunosequencing. Per the source publication's procedure: TCRs in the repertoires were compared against a reference library of SARS-CoV-2-specific TCRs that had been generated with the MIRA antigen-specificity platform. Breadth was defined as the fraction of unique TCRs that were SARS-CoV-2-associated, and depth was defined as the fraction of total T cells that were SARS-CoV-2-associated. Using the MIRA data, every spike-specific TCR was mapped to the spike region that the TCR reacted to and assigned to either a CD4 or a CD8 class. Log10-transformed breadth and depth values were compared by one-way ANOVA with Sidak's multiple comparisons tests. TCRdb took this table from immuneACCESS and kept in-frame rearrangements with V and J called. Such tables lack part of the clones; where checked against another copy, unresolved V genes explain under half of the gap, and the rest is unexplained. V and J calls and clone size are copied from that table; D and trimming were computed from the DNA. The sample yields 150,000 to 200,000 clones; roughly nine tenths were counted once. Together, the top ten hold 2.6% of the sample.

Note on this clone: Its antigen is still unknown. No much larger clone exists at a distance of one base, and base qualities are not known.

The CDR3 numbers 14 residues from cysteine through phenylalanine. The only DNA kept is the CDR3, 42 bases in frame from the first base. CDR1 and CDR2 are read off the germline V gene (reference sequence) as LNHNV and YYDKDF. From V the trimming removes 6 bases and from J it removes 4 bases, while the gene matches leave 8 bases of the junction unaccounted for. This sample comprised peripheral blood, obtained on day 0 of AZD1222 vaccination. This clonotype was obtained from an adult in good health. The sequence joins TRBV15 to TRBJ2-7, with TRBD1 matching 8 junction bases. The CDR3 sequence is CATSSGGTSYEQYF. The DNA sequence is TGTGCCACCAGTTCAGGGGGCACCTCGTACGAGCAGTACTTC.